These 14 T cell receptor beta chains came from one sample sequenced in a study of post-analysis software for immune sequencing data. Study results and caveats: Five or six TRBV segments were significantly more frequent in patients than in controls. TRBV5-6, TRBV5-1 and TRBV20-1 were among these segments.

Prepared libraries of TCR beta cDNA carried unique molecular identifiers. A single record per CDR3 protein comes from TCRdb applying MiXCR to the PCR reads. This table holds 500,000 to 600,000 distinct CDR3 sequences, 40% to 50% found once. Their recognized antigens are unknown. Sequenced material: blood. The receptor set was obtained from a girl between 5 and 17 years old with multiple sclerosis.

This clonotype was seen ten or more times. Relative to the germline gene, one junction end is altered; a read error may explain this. This CDR3 is CASSLRTGPYEQYF. CDR3 in DNA: TGCGCCAGCAGCCTCCGGACAGGGCCCTACGAGCAGTACTTC. This sequence joins TRBV12-3 or TRBV12-4 and TRBJ2-7, with 8 bases fitting TRBD1. The CDR3 length is 14 residues.

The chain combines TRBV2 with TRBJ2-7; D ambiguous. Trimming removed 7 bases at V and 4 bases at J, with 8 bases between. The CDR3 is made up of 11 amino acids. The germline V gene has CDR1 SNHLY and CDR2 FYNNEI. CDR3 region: CASNTRYEQYF. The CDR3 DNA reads TGTGCCAGCAATACTCGTTACGAGCAGTACTTC.

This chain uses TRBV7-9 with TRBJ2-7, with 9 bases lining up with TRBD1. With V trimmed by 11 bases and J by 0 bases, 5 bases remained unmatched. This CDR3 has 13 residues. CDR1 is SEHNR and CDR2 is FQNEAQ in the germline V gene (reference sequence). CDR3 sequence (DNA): TGTGCCGTACCGGGACAGGGCTCCTACGAGCAGTACTTC. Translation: CAVPGQGSYEQYF.

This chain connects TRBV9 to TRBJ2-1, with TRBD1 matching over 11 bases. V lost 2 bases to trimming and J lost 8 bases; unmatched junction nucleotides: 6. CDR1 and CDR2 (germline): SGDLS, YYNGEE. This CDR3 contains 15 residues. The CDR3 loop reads CASSVEGQGAYEQFF. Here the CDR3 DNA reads TGTGCCAGCAGCGTGGAAGGACAGGGGGCCTATGAGCAGTTCTTC.

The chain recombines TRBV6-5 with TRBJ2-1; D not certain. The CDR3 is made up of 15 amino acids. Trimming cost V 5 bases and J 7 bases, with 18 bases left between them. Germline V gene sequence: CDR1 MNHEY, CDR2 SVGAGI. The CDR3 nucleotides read TGTGCCAGCAGTCCCTCCTCGAGACTGGTAAATGAGCAGTTCTTC. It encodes CASSPSSRLVNEQFF.

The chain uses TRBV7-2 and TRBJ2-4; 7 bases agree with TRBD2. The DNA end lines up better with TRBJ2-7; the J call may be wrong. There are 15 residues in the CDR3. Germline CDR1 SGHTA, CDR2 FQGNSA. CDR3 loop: CASSLEPSGNYEQYF. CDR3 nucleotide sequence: TGTGCCAGCAGCTTAGAGCCTAGCGGAAACTACGAGCAGTACTTC.

Here the CDR3 DNA reads TGCAGTGTACAGGGGGCTGAGGATGAAAAACTGTTTTTT. It translates to CSVQGAEDEKLFF. This chain joins TRBV20-1 and TRBJ1-4; 9 bases agree with TRBD1. The J segment lost 6 bases and the V segment lost 7 bases, leaving 6 bases of the junction unmatched. Germline assignment: CDR1 DFQATT and CDR2 SNEGSKA (reference sequence). This CDR3 spans 13 amino acids.

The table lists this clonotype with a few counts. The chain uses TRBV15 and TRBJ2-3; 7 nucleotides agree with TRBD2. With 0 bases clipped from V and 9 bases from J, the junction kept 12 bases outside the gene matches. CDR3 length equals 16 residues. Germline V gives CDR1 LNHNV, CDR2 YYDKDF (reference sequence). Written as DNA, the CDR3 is TGTGCCACCAGCAGAGATCTAGGCGGGGGTACAGGAACGCAGTATTTT. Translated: CATSRDLGGGTGTQYF.

CDR3 nucleotide sequence: TGCAGTGCTTCCCCGGGGGCAGGGGCTAGCCGGTATGAAGAGACCCAGTACTTC. Its protein is CSASPGAGASRYEETQYF. The chain couples TRBV20-1 to TRBJ2-5, with D perhaps given as TRBD1 or TRBD2 (6 bases each). The CDR3 loop spans 18 amino acids. Germline values: CDR1 DFQATT, CDR2 SNEGSKA (reference sequence). V lost 5 bases to trimming and J lost 3 bases, with 28 bases between them.

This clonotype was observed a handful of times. CDR3 nucleotide sequence: TGTGCCAGCAGCGCATCCACAAGAGGGACTGAAGCTTTCTTT. Its translation: CASSASTRGTEAFF. This chain joins TRBV9 and TRBJ1-1, with D uncertain. The CDR3 runs to 14 residues. Germline V gene sequence: CDR1 SGDLS, CDR2 YYNGEE. Trimming stripped 3 bases from V and 5 bases from J, with 14 bases between.

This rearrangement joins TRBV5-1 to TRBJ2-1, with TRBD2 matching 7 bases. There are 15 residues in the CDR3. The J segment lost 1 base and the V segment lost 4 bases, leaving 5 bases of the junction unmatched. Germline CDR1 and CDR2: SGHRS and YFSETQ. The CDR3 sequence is CASSISGSSYNEQFF. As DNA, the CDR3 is TGCGCCAGCAGCATTAGCGGGTCTTCCTACAATGAGCAGTTCTTC.

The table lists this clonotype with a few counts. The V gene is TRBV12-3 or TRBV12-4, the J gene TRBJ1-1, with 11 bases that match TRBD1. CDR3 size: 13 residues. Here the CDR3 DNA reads TGTGCTTGCAGGGGACAGGGGGGGACTGAAGCTTTCTTT. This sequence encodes CACRGQGGTEAFF.

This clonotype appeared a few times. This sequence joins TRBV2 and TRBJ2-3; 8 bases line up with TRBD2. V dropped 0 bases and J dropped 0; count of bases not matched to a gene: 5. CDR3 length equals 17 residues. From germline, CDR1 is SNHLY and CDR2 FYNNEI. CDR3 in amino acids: CASSEALSSGSTDTQYF. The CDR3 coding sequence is TGTGCCAGCAGTGAAGCGCTGTCTAGCGGGAGCACAGATACGCAGTATTTT.

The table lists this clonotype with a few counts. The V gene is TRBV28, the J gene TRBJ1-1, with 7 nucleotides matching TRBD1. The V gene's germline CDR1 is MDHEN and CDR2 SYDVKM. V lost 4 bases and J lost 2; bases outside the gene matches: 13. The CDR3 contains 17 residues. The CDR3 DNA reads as TGTGCCAGCAGTTCGGGACAGAACGTCGTTGGAAACACTGAAGCTTTCTTT. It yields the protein CASSSGQNVVGNTEAFF.